This T cell receptor (beta chain) was documented in a study of blood T cell repertoires in COVID-19. Study at large: PBMCs, B-cell-depleted T cells, or T cells provided the cDNA or gDNA that made up the material.

What the recovered Cohort 3 donors had was two negative PCRs, clearance, or symptom resolution. CDR3 length: 15 residues. The germline V gene has CDR1 LGHDT and CDR2 YNNKEL (reference sequence). The V end lost 0 bases, the J end lost 4 bases, and 12 bases lay between the germline ends. TCRdb keeps only in-frame clones here, not all; method: immunoSEQ multiplex PCR. Among 300,000 to 450,000 clones, roughly 87% were seen once, and the ten largest hold more than 1%. The clonotype originates from a woman in her 30s who had recovered from COVID-19. The chain uses TRBV3-1 (or the pseudogene TRBV3-2) and TRBJ1-1; D is uncertain. The specimen was PBMCs or T cells enriched from blood (not recorded which). The CDR3 is CASSQEGLRGTEAFF. The DNA of the CDR3 is TGTGCCAGCAGCCAAGAGGGCTTGCGGGGCACTGAAGCTTTCTTT.